The 14 T cell receptor beta chains in this list originate from one sample, sequenced in a study of tumor-infiltrating lymphocytes in glioblastoma multiforme. TCR beta libraries were built from RNA through three nested multiplex PCR rounds using modified ARM-PCR. TCRdb reprocessed the multiplex PCR reads via MiXCR and lists one record per CDR3 protein. This table has fewer than 40,000 distinct CDR3 sequences, about 58% appearing once. The sample consisted of brain tumor tissue. The source of these receptors is a male donor with glioblastoma.

In regard to this clonotype: One end of the junction is discordant with germline, which a read error may explain. The CDR3 DNA follows: TGCAGTGCTAGAGATATGGGCAGGGTTCTCAATCAGCCCCAGCACTTT. Protein sequence: CSARDMGRVLNQPQHF. This sequence joins TRBV20-1 and TRBJ1-5, with D maybe TRBD1 (5 bases). From germline, CDR1 is DFQATT and CDR2 SNEGSKA (reference sequence). The CDR3 runs 16 residues.

This clonotype occurred many times. V usage is TRBV12-3 or TRBV12-4 and J usage is TRBJ2-3, with no clear D. Trimming stripped 5 bases from V and 4 bases from J, with 13 bases between. The length of the CDR3 is 14 residues. The CDR3 region is CASSPFSVPDTQYF. The CDR3 DNA is TGTGCCAGCAGTCCCTTTTCAGTCCCAGATACGCAGTATTTT.

This clonotype was detected a few times. The conserved phenylalanine or tryptophan is not found at the CDR3 terminus, so this likely reflects a read error. The chain's CDR3 is CSAREVGINEKLFL. The CDR3 DNA sequence: TGCAGTGCTAGAGAGGTCGGGATTAATGAAAAGCTGTTTCTT. This chain connects TRBV20-1 to TRBJ1-4; no reliable D call. The CDR3 runs 14 residues. The germline V gene has CDR1 DFQATT and CDR2 SNEGSKA (reference sequence).

On this clonotype itself: The junction departs from germline at one end; a sequencing error may be responsible. The rearrangement links TRBV12-3 or TRBV12-4 to TRBJ2-1; D ambiguous. CDR3 length equals 12 residues. The CDR3 DNA reads TGTGCCAGCAGTTTAAACCGGATTGAGCAGTCCTTC. It encodes CASSLNRIEQSF.

Comments on this clonotype: The junction departs from the called germline gene at one end, perhaps through a read error. This chain links TRBV6-6 with TRBJ1-1; TRBD1 matches at 8 bases. This CDR3 is built from 15 residues. The germline V gene has CDR1 MNHNY and CDR2 SVGAGI (reference sequence). In nucleotides, the CDR3 is TGTGCCAGCAGCGGGACGGACAGGGCTTACACTGACGCTTTCTTT. Amino acids: CASSGTDRAYTDAFF.

As to this clonotype: It may be a read error: a sequence one base away is much more abundant. The CDR3 DNA reads TGCAGTGCTAGTTCAGATGCCTACAAGCAGTACTTC. It codes for CSASSDAYKQYF. The chain recombines TRBV20-1 with TRBJ2-7; D is undetermined. CDR3 length: 12 residues. From germline, CDR1 is DFQATT and CDR2 SNEGSKA (reference sequence).

In its sample, this clonotype was seen many times. The chain uses TRBV28 and TRBJ1-5, with 7 bases identical to TRBD1. Germline-derived CDR1 and CDR2 are MDHEN and SYDVKM. The CDR3 is 15 residues long. V lost 6 bases to trimming and J lost 1 base; unmatched junction nucleotides: 6. Here the CDR3 DNA reads TGTGCCAGCAGACCTGAGGGGGCCAGCAATCAGCCCCAGCATTTT. Translation: CASRPEGASNQPQHF.

About this clonotype itself: The junction shows a germline mismatch at one end, possibly a read error. The chain couples TRBV29-1 to TRBJ2-7, with D perhaps assigned TRBD1 or TRBD2 (6 bases each). Germline V gene lookup returns CDR1 SQVTM and CDR2 ANQGSEA. This CDR3 region has 14 residues. This chain's CDR3 is CSVEPGLGANEQHF. The CDR3 DNA follows: TGCAGCGTAGAACCGGGACTGGGGGCCAACGAGCAGCACTTC.

Worth noting for this clonotype: Just one base apart from a much larger clone, this may be a read error. The J gene is TRBJ1-2, the V gene TRBV7-9; 7 bases agree with TRBD1. There are 13 residues in the CDR3. Germline CDR1 and CDR2: SEHNR and FQNEAQ (reference sequence). CDR3 loop: CASSLEQGGGFTF. In DNA form, the CDR3 reads TGTGCCAGCAGCTTAGAACAGGGAGGGGGCTTCACCTTC. The full variable domain, completed using reference TRBV7-9 and TRBJ1-2, is DTGVSQNPRHKITKRGQNVTFRCDPISEHNRLYWYRQTLGQGPEFLTYFQNEAQLEKSRLLSDRFSAERPKGSFSTLEIQRTEQGDSAMYLCASSLEQGGGFTFGSGTRLTVV.

The genes are TRBV20-1 and TRBJ2-3; 8 nucleotides align to TRBD2. Germline CDR1 reads DFQATT; CDR2 reads SNEGSKA (reference sequence). The CDR3 length is 16 residues. V trimming: 6 bases; J trimming: 0 bases; junction bases outside the gene matches: 11. The CDR3 nucleotides read TGCAGTGCCAACCACCGGGGGGGCTTAAGCACAGATACGCAGTATTTT. It encodes CSANHRGGLSTDTQYF.

This clonotype has just a few counts. As the CDR3 is not closed by the conserved phenylalanine or tryptophan, this likely results from a read error. This chain links TRBV6-5 with TRBJ2-1; D uncertain. Deletions cut 0 bases from V and 8 bases from J, with 8 bases between. This CDR3 has 13 amino acids. Germline CDR1 is MNHEY and CDR2 is SVGAGI. CDR3 nucleotide sequence: TGTGCCAGCAGTTACTCGGGATGGGATGAGCAGTTCTTA. This encodes CASSYSGWDEQFL.

Regarding this clonotype: It is likely a read error, because the conserved phenylalanine at the end of the CDR3 is missing. The genes are TRBV10-1 and TRBJ2-2; 11 bases fit TRBD1. The CDR3 covers 14 residues. V gave up 5 bases and J gave up 6 bases; unmatched junction bases: 2. Germline CDR1 and CDR2: WNHNN and SYGVQD (reference sequence). CDR3 loop: CASSWDRGAGELFY. For the CDR3, the DNA is TGCGCCAGCAGTTGGGACAGGGGGGCCGGGGAGCTGTTTTAT.

The rearrangement links TRBV4-2 to TRBJ2-4; D might be TRBD2 (6 bases). The CDR3 is 18 amino acids. Germline V gene lookup returns CDR1 LGHNA and CDR2 YNFKEQ. Trimming left V 3 bases short and J 1 base short, with 19 bases between. The CDR3 bases are TGTGCCAGCAGCCAGGGAGCGATTGATGGGACTGCCAAAAACATTCAGTACTTC. This codes for CASSQGAIDGTAKNIQYF.

Remarks on this clonotype: An end of the junction does not agree with germline; a read error may underlie this. The chain couples TRBV29-1 to TRBJ2-3, with D tentatively TRBD1 or TRBD2 (5 bases each). The CDR3 has 13 amino acids. CDR1 and CDR2 from the germline V gene are SQVTM and ANQGSEA. The CDR3 loop is CSAAGARTVTQYF. The CDR3 DNA sequence: TGCAGCGCAGCCGGGGCTCGCACAGTTACGCAATATTTT.